Listed below are T cell receptor beta chains from one sample, sequenced in a study of response to subunit inactivated influenza vaccine. TCRdb re-analysed the RT-PCR reads in MiXCR, keeping a single row per CDR3 protein. The sample lists 650,000 to 850,000 distinct CDR3 sequences; approximately 15% were seen once. Source: PBMCs from blood, taken 14 days before vaccination. Source of these receptors: a man aged 45 to 65 who received an inactivated influenza vaccine. The conserved cysteine and the conserved F or W are not part of the CDR3 here.

CDR3 length: 13; V gene: TRBV3-1; J gene: TRBJ2-3; CDR3 protein: ASSQAATSTDTQY
CDR3 length: 12; V gene: TRBV12-3/TRBV12-4; J gene: TRBJ1-6; CDR3 protein: ASSWARSVSPLH
CDR3 length: 13; V gene: TRBV3-1; J gene: TRBJ1-6; CDR3 protein: ASSQGKTGNSPLH
CDR3 length: 11; V gene: TRBV12-3/TRBV12-4; J gene: TRBJ1-4; CDR3 protein: ASSLFRAGKLF
CDR3 length: 13; V gene: TRBV12-3/TRBV12-4; J gene: TRBJ2-3; CDR3 protein: ASALTLGLLDTQY
CDR3 length: 10; V gene: TRBV3-1; J gene: TRBJ2-2; CDR3 protein: ASRDVNGELF
CDR3 length: 11; V gene: TRBV5-1; J gene: TRBJ2-1; CDR3 protein: ASSLSQYNEQF
CDR3 length: 12; V gene: TRBV6-5; J gene: TRBJ2-6; CDR3 protein: ASSSTSTTPILT
CDR3 length: 15; V gene: TRBV7-2; J gene: TRBJ1-6; CDR3 protein: ASSDITRQYYNSPLH
CDR3 length: 11; V gene: TRBV9; J gene: TRBJ1-5; CDR3 protein: ASSVGGRQPQH
CDR3 length: 11; V gene: TRBV2; J gene: TRBJ1-4; CDR3 protein: ASGRQRNEKLF
CDR3 length: 13; V gene: TRBV10-3; J gene: TRBJ2-1; CDR3 protein: AISESGAKIHEQF
CDR3 length: 12; V gene: TRBV20-1; J gene: TRBJ2-6; CDR3 protein: SARRGSGANVLT
CDR3 length: 11; V gene: TRBV7-9; J gene: TRBJ2-7; CDR3 protein: ASSAAPVYEQY
CDR3 length: 15; V gene: TRBV20-1; J gene: TRBJ2-2; CDR3 protein: SARKGLAGSWTVELF
CDR3 length: 10; V gene: TRBV6-2/TRBV6-3; J gene: TRBJ2-7; CDR3 protein: ASGQTGAERY
CDR3 length: 14; V gene: TRBV28; J gene: TRBJ2-6; CDR3 protein: ASSLTGTTGANVLT
CDR3 length: 12; V gene: TRBV10-3; J gene: TRBJ2-5; CDR3 protein: AISGSGGMKTQY
CDR3 length: 15; V gene: TRBV4-1; J gene: TRBJ2-7; CDR3 protein: ASSQEKDWTGGYEQY
CDR3 length: 15; V gene: TRBV24-1; J gene: TRBJ2-3; CDR3 protein: ATSDLTLAGHSGTQY
CDR3 length: 11; V gene: TRBV7-9; J gene: TRBJ2-7; CDR3 protein: ASSLPGLYEQY
CDR3 length: 13; V gene: TRBV11-2; J gene: TRBJ2-7; CDR3 protein: ASSLETSDHYEQY
CDR3 length: 13; V gene: TRBV5-6; J gene: TRBJ2-1; CDR3 protein: ASSLPLTEAHEQF
CDR3 length: 13; V gene: TRBV25-1; J gene: TRBJ2-5; CDR3 protein: ASSPLGGNEETQY
CDR3 length: 15; V gene: TRBV4-2; J gene: TRBJ2-5; CDR3 protein: ASSQGTSGGAAETQY
CDR3 length: 14; V gene: TRBV4-3; J gene: TRBJ2-5; CDR3 protein: ASSQGDRARGETQY
CDR3 length: 12; V gene: TRBV5-4; J gene: TRBJ1-3; CDR3 protein: ASNDRGSGNTIY
CDR3 length: 12; V gene: TRBV7-8; J gene: TRBJ2-7; CDR3 protein: ASSPDSGYSEQY
CDR3 length: 16; V gene: TRBV20-1; J gene: TRBJ2-1; CDR3 protein: SALLGLAGAVTTNEQF
CDR3 length: 13; V gene: TRBV4-1; J gene: TRBJ1-6; CDR3 protein: ASSRDRVSVGSLH
CDR3 length: 16; V gene: TRBV28; J gene: TRBJ2-5; CDR3 protein: ASSLGESHNERWETQY
CDR3 length: 10; V gene: TRBV5-1; J gene: TRBJ2-7; CDR3 protein: ASSSRDGEQY
CDR3 length: 13; V gene: TRBV28; J gene: TRBJ1-1; CDR3 protein: ASSLLGTGGTEAF
CDR3 length: 12; V gene: TRBV29-1; J gene: TRBJ2-7; CDR3 protein: SVEVRGRLYEQY
CDR3 length: 13; V gene: TRBV7-9; J gene: TRBJ2-3; CDR3 protein: ASSWSTGYTDTQY
CDR3 length: 11; V gene: TRBV12-3/TRBV12-4; J gene: TRBJ1-2; CDR3 protein: ASKITGGDGYT
CDR3 length: 12; V gene: TRBV5-1; J gene: TRBJ2-5; CDR3 protein: ASSLVPRGETQY
CDR3 length: 12; V gene: TRBV20-1; J gene: TRBJ2-7; CDR3 protein: SASLGTGAYEQY
CDR3 length: 12; V gene: TRBV7-9; J gene: TRBJ2-7; CDR3 protein: ASSLVESLREQY
CDR3 length: 14; V gene: TRBV4-1; J gene: TRBJ2-5; CDR3 protein: ASSLHGTDVQETQY
CDR3 length: 11; V gene: TRBV4-1; J gene: TRBJ2-1; CDR3 protein: ASSQGKYNEQF
CDR3 length: 14; V gene: TRBV24-1; J gene: TRBJ2-5; CDR3 protein: ATSDPGLAGKETQY
CDR3 length: 10; V gene: TRBV20-1; J gene: TRBJ2-1; CDR3 protein: SARPLYNEQF
CDR3 length: 11; V gene: TRBV30; J gene: TRBJ2-7; CDR3 protein: AWSVLAGFQQY
CDR3 length: 12; V gene: TRBV4-3; J gene: TRBJ2-7; CDR3 protein: ASSQEGGPYEQY
CDR3 length: 14; V gene: TRBV20-1; J gene: TRBJ1-2; CDR3 protein: SASGRAGGLDYGYT
CDR3 length: 12; V gene: TRBV3-1; J gene: TRBJ1-5; CDR3 protein: ASSQAASYQPQH
CDR3 length: 14; V gene: TRBV5-1; J gene: TRBJ1-4; CDR3 protein: ASSTPGQGKDEKLF
CDR3 length: 11; V gene: TRBV12-3/TRBV12-4; J gene: TRBJ2-5; CDR3 protein: ASSLGHEETQY
CDR3 length: 11; V gene: TRBV29-1; J gene: TRBJ2-5; CDR3 protein: SVETQEQETQY
CDR3 length: 9; V gene: TRBV29-1; J gene: TRBJ2-1; CDR3 protein: SVDRVDEQF
CDR3 length: 10; V gene: TRBV20-1; J gene: TRBJ2-7; CDR3 protein: SVGRRIDEQY
CDR3 length: 11; V gene: TRBV20-1; J gene: TRBJ1-1; CDR3 protein: SARETVGTEAF
CDR3 length: 12; V gene: TRBV6-1; J gene: TRBJ2-1; CDR3 protein: ATSLASSYNEQF
CDR3 length: 10; V gene: TRBV4-1; J gene: TRBJ1-2; CDR3 protein: ASSQGPSGYT
CDR3 length: 13; V gene: TRBV11-2; J gene: TRBJ2-7; CDR3 protein: ASSLDGGRRNEQY
CDR3 length: 14; V gene: TRBV4-1; J gene: TRBJ2-7; CDR3 protein: ASSQPSGRRPYEQY
CDR3 length: 13; V gene: TRBV12-3/TRBV12-4; J gene: TRBJ1-2; CDR3 protein: ASSRGWGPNYGYT
CDR3 length: 15; V gene: TRBV6-1; J gene: TRBJ1-5; CDR3 protein: ASRRLAGQLGNQPQH
CDR3 length: 13; V gene: TRBV20-1; J gene: TRBJ2-1; CDR3 protein: SARDSLAGYNEQF